This is a list of T cell receptor beta chains from one sample in a study of cytomegalovirus exposure and HLA in healthy donors. The data were produced by immunoSEQ multiplex PCR, yet TCRdb's version contains in-frame clones alone and is incomplete. Here the sample spans 250,000 to 300,000 clones, about 83% being singletons. Sequencing was carried out using PBMCs. All receptors come from a woman between 40 and 50 years old in good health and CMV-seropositive. The CDR3 runs from the conserved cysteine through the conserved F or W. The D gene is left open where the match is weak. Some rows mark clone size as missing; the rest say once, few, many or name a class of expanded clone.

V gene	D gene	J gene	clone size	CDR3 DNA	CDR3 protein
TRBV29-1	.	TRBJ1-5	.	TGCAGCGCGCGCCTGACAGACAATCAGCCCCAGCATTTT	CSARLTDNQPQHF
TRBV6-1	.	TRBJ2-7	.	TGTGCCAGCAGTGAAGCCTTCCTCCGGGGATACGAGCAGTACTTC	CASSEAFLRGYEQYF
TRBV11-2	.	TRBJ2-1	.	TGTGCCAGCAGCTCCTCCCCTTACAATGAGCAGTTCTTC	CASSSSPYNEQFF
TRBV6-5	.	TRBJ1-2	.	TGTGCCAGCAGTTTGACAGCGTGGTATGGCTACACCTTC	CASSLTAWYGYTF
TRBV6-5	TRBD1	TRBJ1-5	.	TGTGCCAGCAAAAAGACAGGGATGGGCAATCAGCCCCAGCATTTT	CASKKTGMGNQPQHF
TRBV5-1	.	TRBJ1-1	.	TGCGCCAGCAGCGTTAACGGTGACACTGAAGCTTTCTTT	CASSVNGDTEAFF
TRBV30	TRBD2	TRBJ2-7	.	TGTGCCTGGAGTGTGGGAGGGTGGTACGAGCAGTACTTC	CAWSVGGWYEQYF
TRBV28	.	TRBJ2-2	.	TGTGCCAGCAGTCGACTCGGGAACACCGGGGAGCTGTTTTTT	CASSRLGNTGELFF
TRBV4-2	TRBD2	TRBJ2-3	.	TGTGCCAGCAGCCAAGATCCTGGGCTAGCGGGAATCACAGATACGCAGTATTTT	CASSQDPGLAGITDTQYF
TRBV28	TRBD2	TRBJ2-7	once	TGTGCCAGCACCGGGAGCGGGAGGGCGTCCTACGAGCAGTACTTC	CASTGSGRASYEQYF
TRBV7-3	TRBD1	TRBJ1-2	once	TGTGCCAGCAGCCCGGGACAGGGCCTCGGCTACACCTTC	CASSPGQGLGYTF
TRBV5-4	TRBD1	TRBJ1-6	few	TGTGCCAGCAGCGCAGGACAGGGGTCTCTTTCACCCCTCCACTTT	CASSAGQGSLSPLHF
TRBV13	TRBD1	TRBJ1-2	.	TGTGCCAGCAGCGCCGGGACAGTCTATGGCTACACCTTC	CASSAGTVYGYTF
TRBV27	.	TRBJ2-5	.	TGTGCCAGCAGCGCGGGGGAGACCCAGTACTTC	CASSAGETQYF
TRBV2	.	TRBJ1-2	.	TGTGCCAGCAGTGAAGAGGGGCCGCTGGATGGCTACACCTTC	CASSEEGPLDGYTF
TRBV19	TRBD1	TRBJ1-5	.	TGTGCCAGTAGCCAACAGGGGAGCAATCAGCCCCAGCATTTT	CASSQQGSNQPQHF
TRBV5-1	.	TRBJ1-2	.	TGCGCCAGCAGCTTGGACTCAGGGTTGGGCGGCTACACCTTC	CASSLDSGLGGYTF
TRBV10-3	.	TRBJ2-7	.	TGTGCCATAGGACGAGAGACAGCTTCTTTAGAACAGTACTTC	CAIGRETASLEQYF
TRBV28	TRBD2	TRBJ2-7	.	TGTGCCAGCATCTTGGGAGGGCTAGCGGGAGGCAACGAGCAGTACTTC	CASILGGLAGGNEQYF
TRBV4-2	TRBD1	TRBJ1-5	.	TGTGCCAGCAGCCAAGATCTGGACAGGGGAAGAGGCAATCAGCCCCAGCATTTT	CASSQDLDRGRGNQPQHF
TRBV6-5	.	TRBJ2-1	.	TGTGCCAGCAGTTGGGGGCCCACCAATGAGCAGTTCTTC	CASSWGPTNEQFF
TRBV6-1	TRBD2	TRBJ2-7	.	TGTGCCAGCAACCTAGCGGGAGGGGGCTACGAGCAGTACTTC	CASNLAGGGYEQYF
TRBV2	TRBD1	TRBJ1-1	.	TGTGCCAGCACCCAACAGGGGGCAGGGACTGAAGCTTTCTTT	CASTQQGAGTEAFF
TRBV10-3	TRBD2	TRBJ2-7	.	TGTGCCAAAACTAGCGGGCGAGACTCCTACGAGCAGTACTTC	CAKTSGRDSYEQYF
TRBV5-6	TRBD1	TRBJ2-1	.	TGTGCCAGCAGCCCGACAGGGGGCCATCTCAAGGAGCAGTTCTTC	CASSPTGGHLKEQFF
TRBV7-8	TRBD1	TRBJ1-3	.	TGTGCCAGCAGCTTCGACAGGGCTGGAAACACCATATATTTT	CASSFDRAGNTIYF
TRBV12-1	.	TRBJ2-1	.	TGTGCCAGCAGCTCCTTAGCGTCCCTTGTGGATGAGCAGTTCTTC	CASSSLASLVDEQFF
TRBV9	TRBD2	TRBJ2-3	.	TGTGCCAGCAGCGTAGCGGGGGGGACTAGCGTTACGCAGTATTTT	CASSVAGGTSVTQYF
TRBV11-2	.	TRBJ2-1	.	TGTGCCAGCAGCTTCCCAGGGGTAAATGAGCAGTTCTTC	CASSFPGVNEQFF
TRBV6-6	TRBD1	TRBJ2-1	.	TGTGCCAGCAGCGGACAGGTCAAAGACTTGAATGAGCAGTTCTTC	CASSGQVKDLNEQFF
TRBV6-1	.	TRBJ2-7	.	TGTGCCAGCACAATACAGGATTCCTACGAGCAGTACTTC	CASTIQDSYEQYF
TRBV10-3	.	TRBJ1-2	.	TGTGCCATCAGTGAGACAGGGCAAGCGGATGGCTACACCTTC	CAISETGQADGYTF
TRBV30	.	TRBJ1-3	few	TGTGCCTGGAGTGTATCTCTAGGTTTGGGAAACACCATATATTTT	CAWSVSLGLGNTIYF
TRBV18	TRBD2	TRBJ2-1	few	TGTGCCAGCTCCACCGGGACTAGCGCTTTCCTCGAGCAGTTCTTC	CASSTGTSAFLEQFF
TRBV7-2	.	TRBJ2-3	.	TGTGCCAGCAGCATACCCATTGGACACCTCACAGATACGCAGTATTTT	CASSIPIGHLTDTQYF
TRBV5-1	TRBD1	TRBJ2-7	.	TGCGCCAGCAGCTTGCTACAGGGGGTGGGAGAGCAGTACTTC	CASSLLQGVGEQYF
TRBV18	TRBD1	TRBJ2-7	.	TGTGCCAGCTCACCGACCGGGACAGGGGGTATCGAGCAGTACTTC	CASSPTGTGGIEQYF
TRBV19	TRBD1	TRBJ2-5	.	TGTGCCAGTAGTATAACGCGACAGGGGGAGACCCAGTACTTC	CASSITRQGETQYF
TRBV5-1	TRBD2	TRBJ2-2	once	TGCGCCAGCAGCTTGGCGGGGGGGCCGGGTACCGGGGAGCTGTTTTTT	CASSLAGGPGTGELFF
TRBV5-8	.	TRBJ1-2	.	TGTGCCAGCAGCTCGGACAGATATGGCTACACCTTC	CASSSDRYGYTF
TRBV18	.	TRBJ1-6	.	TGTGCCAGCTCACCGAACAGGATGTCACCCCTCCACTTT	CASSPNRMSPLHF
TRBV29-1	TRBD1	TRBJ2-5	.	TGCAGCGTCTGGTACAGGGGCGCAAAAGAGACCCAGTACTTC	CSVWYRGAKETQYF
TRBV5-1	.	TRBJ2-6	few	TGCGCCAGCAGCCCTGACACCCCCCCTGGGGCCAACGTCCTGACTTTC	CASSPDTPPGANVLTF